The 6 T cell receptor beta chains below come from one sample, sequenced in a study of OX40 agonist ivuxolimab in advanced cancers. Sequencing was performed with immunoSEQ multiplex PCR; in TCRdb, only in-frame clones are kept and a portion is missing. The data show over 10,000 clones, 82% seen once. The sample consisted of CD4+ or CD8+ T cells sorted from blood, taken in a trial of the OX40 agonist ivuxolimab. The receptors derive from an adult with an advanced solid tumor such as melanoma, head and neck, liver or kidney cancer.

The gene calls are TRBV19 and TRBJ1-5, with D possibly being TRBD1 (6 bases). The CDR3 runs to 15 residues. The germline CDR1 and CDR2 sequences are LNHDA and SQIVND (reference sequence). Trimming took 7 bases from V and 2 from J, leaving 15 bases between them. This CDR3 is CASTKDSDGNQPQHF. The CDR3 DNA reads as TGTGCCAGTACCAAGGACAGCGATGGCAATCAGCCCCAGCATTTT.

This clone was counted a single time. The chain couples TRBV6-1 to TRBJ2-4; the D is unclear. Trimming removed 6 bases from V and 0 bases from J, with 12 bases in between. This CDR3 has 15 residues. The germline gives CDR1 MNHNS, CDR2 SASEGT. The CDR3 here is CASRSLIQAKNIQYF. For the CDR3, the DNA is TGTGCCAGCAGGTCCCTTATTCAAGCCAAAAACATTCAGTACTTC.

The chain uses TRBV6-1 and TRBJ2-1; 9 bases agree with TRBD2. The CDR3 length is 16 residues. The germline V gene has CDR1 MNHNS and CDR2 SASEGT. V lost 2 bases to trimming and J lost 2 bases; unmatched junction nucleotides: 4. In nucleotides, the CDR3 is TGTGCCAGCAGTGAAATAGCGGGAGCCCCCTACAATGAGCAGTTCTTC. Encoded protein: CASSEIAGAPYNEQFF.

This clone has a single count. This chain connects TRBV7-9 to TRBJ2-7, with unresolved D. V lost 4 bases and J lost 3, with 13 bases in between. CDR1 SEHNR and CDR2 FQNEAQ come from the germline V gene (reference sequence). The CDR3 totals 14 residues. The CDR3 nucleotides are TGTGCCAGCAGCTCTTCCATGGCAGGCTACGAGCAGTACTTC. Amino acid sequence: CASSSSMAGYEQYF.

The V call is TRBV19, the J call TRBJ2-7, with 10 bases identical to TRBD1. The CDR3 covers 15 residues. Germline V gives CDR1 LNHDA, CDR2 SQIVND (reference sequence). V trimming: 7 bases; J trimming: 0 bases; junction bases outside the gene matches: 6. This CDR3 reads CASTEGQGSSYEQYF. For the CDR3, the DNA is TGTGCCAGTACCGAGGGACAGGGGTCCTCCTACGAGCAGTACTTC.

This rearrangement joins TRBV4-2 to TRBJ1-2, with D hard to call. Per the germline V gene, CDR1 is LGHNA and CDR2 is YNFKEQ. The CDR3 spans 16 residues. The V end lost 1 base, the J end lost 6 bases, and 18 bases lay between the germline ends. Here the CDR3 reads CASSQAGLLDRDGYTF. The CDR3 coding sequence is TGTGCCAGCAGCCAAGCTGGGCTTCTAGATCGGGATGGCTACACCTTC.